This is a list of T cell receptor beta chains from one sample in a study of blood T cell repertoires in COVID-19. Here immunoSEQ multiplex PCR was the method, and the copy in TCRdb shows in-frame clones only, minus some. The profile covers roughly 180,000 clones, with about 80% appearing a single time and roughly 11% taken by the ten largest. The sequencing input was PBMCs or T cells enriched from blood (not recorded which). These receptors were taken from a man in his fifties who had recovered from COVID-19. Both conserved end residues are part of each CDR3.

J gene | V gene | CDR3 protein
TRBJ2-1 | TRBV5-1 | CASRGGGSFGNEQFF
TRBJ1-5 | TRBV19 | CASTADGGGNQPQHF
TRBJ1-4 | TRBV10-2 | CASSESQRQKLFF
TRBJ2-1 | TRBV10-2 | CASSESPGRGYGIYEQFF
TRBJ2-3 | TRBV24-1 | CATSRDSRFTDTQYF
TRBJ2-3 | TRBV28 | CASRRGTTDTQYF
TRBJ1-2 | TRBV9 | CASSVGGTGGFYGYTF
TRBJ1-2 | TRBV27 | CASSPPGQGFYGYTF
TRBJ1-4 | TRBV5-1 | CASSLREGANEKLFF
TRBJ1-1 | TRBV7-2 | CASSLDRGEAFF